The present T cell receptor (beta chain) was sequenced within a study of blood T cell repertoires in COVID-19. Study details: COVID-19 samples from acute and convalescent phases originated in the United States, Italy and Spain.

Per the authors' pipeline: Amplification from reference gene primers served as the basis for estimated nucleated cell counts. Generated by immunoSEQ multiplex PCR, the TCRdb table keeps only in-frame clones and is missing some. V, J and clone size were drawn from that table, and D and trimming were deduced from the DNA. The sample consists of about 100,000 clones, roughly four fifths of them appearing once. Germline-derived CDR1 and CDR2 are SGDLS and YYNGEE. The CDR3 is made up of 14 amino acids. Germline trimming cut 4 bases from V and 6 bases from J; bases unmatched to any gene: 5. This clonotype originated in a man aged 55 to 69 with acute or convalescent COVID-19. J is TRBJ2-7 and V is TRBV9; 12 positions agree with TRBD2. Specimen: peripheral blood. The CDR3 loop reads CASSTTSGSLEQYF. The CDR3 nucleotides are TGTGCCAGCAGCACGACTAGCGGGAGTCTCGAGCAGTACTTC.